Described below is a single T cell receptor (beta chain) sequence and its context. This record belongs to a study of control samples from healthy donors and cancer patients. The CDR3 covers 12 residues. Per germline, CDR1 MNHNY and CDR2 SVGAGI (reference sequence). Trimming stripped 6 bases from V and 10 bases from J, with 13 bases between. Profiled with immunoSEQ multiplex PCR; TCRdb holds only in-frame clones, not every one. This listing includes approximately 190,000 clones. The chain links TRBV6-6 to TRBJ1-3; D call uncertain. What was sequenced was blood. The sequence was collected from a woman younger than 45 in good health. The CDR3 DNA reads TGTGCCAGCAGCGAGATAAGGACGACCATATATTTT. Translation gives CASSEIRTTIYF.